One sample yielded the 15 T cell receptor beta chains listed below, sequenced in a study of CXCR3-negative and CXCR3-positive naive CD8 T cells. Regarding the study as a whole: CXCR3-positive naive cells carried more hydrophobic TRB CDR3s than CXCR3-negative ones.

For these receptors, no antigen is known. TRB cDNA libraries were made by UMI-labeled 5' RACE. TCRdb reprocessed the 5' RACE reads; each CDR3 protein has one entry and no DNA is given. Recorded for this sample: approximately 90,000 distinct CDR3 sequences. The sequencing sample was made of naive CXCR3+ CD8+ T cells from blood. Stated subset: CD45RO-CCR7+CD27+CD95- naive CD8+ T cells expressing CXCR3 (TNR3+). The receptors shown here come from a human donor in good health. Some clones in this sample may be carry-over from other donors' samples.

This chain uses TRBV10-3 with TRBJ2-2; the TCRdb call, TRBD2, lacks DNA for checking. CDR1 and CDR2 from the germline V gene are ENHRY and SYGVKD. The CDR3 length is 16 residues. The CDR3 protein is CAISERGGRAIGELFF.

The chain couples TRBV4-1 to TRBJ1-3; TCRdb selects TRBD1, and the lack of DNA leaves this call unchecked. Germline loops: CDR1 MGHRA, CDR2 YSYEKL. The CDR3 covers 15 residues. The chain's CDR3 is CASSQAGTSGNTIYF.

The V gene is TRBV5-1, the J gene TRBJ1-1; as DNA is missing, the TRBD1 call by TCRdb cannot be tested. The V gene's germline CDR1 is SGHRS and CDR2 YFSETQ. This CDR3 contains 14 residues. The CDR3 loop is CASSSATGTTEAFF.

The V gene is TRBV2, the J gene TRBJ2-3; with no DNA, the TCRdb D assignment of TRBD1 cannot be verified. This CDR3 region has 15 residues. Germline V gene data show CDR1 as SNHLY and CDR2 as FYNNEI. CDR3 residues: CASSDGAGAADTQYF.

The V and J genes are TRBV27 and TRBJ1-5; absent DNA, TCRdb's TRBD1 call cannot be checked. The CDR3 is made up of 15 amino acids. Germline V gene data show CDR1 as MNHEY and CDR2 as SMNVEV (reference sequence). CDR3 region: CASSPQGYSNQPQHF.

This chain joins TRBV30 and TRBJ1-1; TCRdb's assignment of TRBD1 cannot be checked, as there is no DNA. The CDR3 sequence is 15 residues long. Per germline, CDR1 GTSNPN and CDR2 SVGIG (reference sequence). The CDR3: CAWEPLAEMNTEAFF.

The CDR3 sequence is CATSRAGAGGTQYF. The gene calls are TRBV15 and TRBJ2-3. This CDR3 region has 14 residues. Germline V CDR1 and CDR2: LNHNV, YYDKDF (reference sequence).

The chain combines TRBV29-1 with TRBJ2-3. The CDR3 has 13 amino acids. CDR1 SQVTM and CDR2 ANQGSEA come from the germline V gene. The CDR3 spells CSVEVDHTDTQYF.

V gene TRBV20-1 combines with J gene TRBJ2-7; lacking DNA, the TRBD2 call made by TCRdb goes unchecked. The CDR3 totals 14 residues. Germline-derived CDR1 and CDR2 are DFQATT and SNEGSKA (reference sequence). CDR3: CSARALDRTYEQYF.

V and J are TRBV6-4 and TRBJ2-7. Germline V gene sequence: CDR1 MRHNA, CDR2 SNTAGT. The CDR3 is made up of 11 amino acids. The chain's CDR3 is CASSDGSEQYF.

CDR3 sequence: CASRYPGGPAPDTQYF. V gene TRBV12-3 or TRBV12-4 combines with J gene TRBJ2-3; TCRdb's D call of TRBD1 is untestable without DNA. CDR3 length: 16 amino acids.

The CDR3 loop reads CSATRDRGGNSPLHF. The chain uses TRBV20-1 and TRBJ1-6; the TCRdb D gene call, TRBD1, has no DNA to confirm it. This CDR3 has 15 residues. Germline CDR1 reads DFQATT; CDR2 reads SNEGSKA (reference sequence).

The gene calls are TRBV28 and TRBJ2-7; TCRdb gives TRBD1 as the D gene, but with no DNA this cannot be confirmed. Per germline, CDR1 MDHEN and CDR2 SYDVKM. The length of the CDR3 is 12 residues. CDR3 in amino acids: CASSLPLYEQYF. Using reference TRBV28 and TRBJ2-7 for the parts outside the CDR3, the full variable domain is DVKVTQSSRYLVKRTGEKVFLECVQDMDHENMFWYRQDPGLGLRLIYFSYDVKMKEKGDIPEGYSVSREKKERFSLILESASTNQTSMYLCASSLPLYEQYFGPGTRLTVT.

The chain joins TRBV5-1 to TRBJ2-1. This CDR3 contains 11 residues. The germline gives CDR1 SGHRS, CDR2 YFSETQ. CDR3 sequence reads: CASSLGAWQFF.

The V call is TRBV6-2 or TRBV6-3, the J call TRBJ2-7; the D gene TCRdb calls, TRBD1, cannot be checked with no DNA. Germline V gene data show CDR1 as MNHEY and CDR2 as SVGEGT. The CDR3 is made up of 14 amino acids. This CDR3 is CASIPGQGPYEQYF.